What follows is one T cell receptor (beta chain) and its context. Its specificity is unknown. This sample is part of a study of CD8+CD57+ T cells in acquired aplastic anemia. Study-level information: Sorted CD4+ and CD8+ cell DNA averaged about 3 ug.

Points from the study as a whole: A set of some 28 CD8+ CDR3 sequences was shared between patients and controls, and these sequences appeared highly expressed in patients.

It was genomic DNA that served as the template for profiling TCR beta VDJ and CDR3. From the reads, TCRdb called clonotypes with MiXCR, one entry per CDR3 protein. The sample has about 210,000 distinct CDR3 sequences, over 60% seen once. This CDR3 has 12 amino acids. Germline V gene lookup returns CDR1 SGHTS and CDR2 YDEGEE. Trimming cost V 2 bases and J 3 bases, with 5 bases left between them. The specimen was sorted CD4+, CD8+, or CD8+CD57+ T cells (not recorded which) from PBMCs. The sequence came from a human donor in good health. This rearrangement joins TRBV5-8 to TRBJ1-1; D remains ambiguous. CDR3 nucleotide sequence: TGTGCCAGCAGCTTTTCGGACACTGAAGCTTTCTTT. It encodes CASSFSDTEAFF.